The present T cell receptor (beta chain) was sequenced within a study of cytomegalovirus exposure and HLA in healthy donors. Study information: Ancestry clustering placed around four fifths of more than 350 genotyped donors in the Caucasian-associated cluster. General study findings and limits: Later work showed greater clonal expansion in HLA-associated TCR beta chains than in equally common others. Earlier analysis yielded a pattern in which most TCR beta V segments were productive about 87% or about 30% of the time.

On this clone itself: As yet, its antigen is unknown.

Primers included in the PCR were 60 Vbeta and 13 Jbeta primers. Sequenced by immunoSEQ multiplex PCR; TCRdb stores in-frame clones only, minus some. This sample has about 130,000 clones, with 78% found just once. The clonotype originates from a female donor in good health and CMV-seronegative. The sample comprised PBMCs.

This chain's CDR3 is CASGPTGVSGELFF. DNA of the CDR3: TGTGCCAGCGGCCCGACAGGGGTGTCCGGGGAGCTGTTTTTT. This sequence joins TRBV6-6 and TRBJ2-2; 8 positions agree with TRBD1. The CDR3 spans 14 residues. V trimming: 8 bases; J trimming: 6 bases; junction bases outside the gene matches: 8. Germline-derived CDR1 and CDR2 are MNHNY and SVGAGI (reference sequence).